Detailed here is one T cell receptor beta chain. Its specificity is unknown. This entry is derived from a study of molecular identifiers for immune sequencing clone quantification. Regarding the study as a whole: Some 970,000 naive cells reportedly did not prevent detection of spiked Jurkat TCR RNA from one cell. Highly expanded clone sizes could be underestimated through barcode sharing by identical TCR molecules. In CMV-specific effectors, clones above 20 copies held over 98% of molecules; naive, under 1%.

Listed TCR primers, together with previously described methods, were used for the bulk TCR libraries. MiXCR, run by TCRdb on the PCR reads, gives a single entry per CDR3 protein. The sample yields about half a million distinct CDR3 sequences, around 23% seen once. The CDR3 contains 17 residues. Trimming removed 5 bases from V and 4 bases from J; junction bases left unmatched: 11. CDR1 is MNHEY, CDR2 SVGEGT, per germline. Input material: naive CD8+ T cells from blood, with Jurkat cell RNA spiked in. Subset meaning: FACS-sorted CD8+CD4-CCR7+CD45RA+ naive T cells. The chain combines TRBV6-2 or TRBV6-3 with TRBJ2-3; 11 bases are shared with TRBD1. The receptor comes from a human donor in good health. Some libraries in this study had Jurkat cell RNA spiked in. Here the CDR3 DNA reads TGTGCCAGCAGTAACACGGACAGGGGGCGGCTCTCAGATACGCAGTATTTT. Translating gives CASSNTDRGRLSDTQYF.